These 13 T cell receptor beta chains share one sample of origin, sequenced in a study of T cell repertoires in cytomegalovirus infection. TCRdb reprocessed the reads with MiXCR, giving one entry per CDR3 protein. Counted here are 450,000 to 600,000 distinct CDR3 sequences, more than 40% occurring once; the ten biggest clones make up roughly two fifths. Their target antigens are unknown. The sample was cultured PBMCs, taken from culture after CMV antigen stimulation. The receptors originated from a human donor in good health (CMV status not recorded). Some clones in this sample may be carry-over from other donors' samples.

The chain links TRBV24-1 to TRBJ2-3; TRBD2 matches 7 bases. Germline assignment: CDR1 KGHDR and CDR2 SFDVKD. Trimming cost V 4 bases and J 0 bases; bases outside gene matches: 6. There are 16 residues in the CDR3. The CDR3 bases are TGTGCCACCAGTGACGCTAGCGGCCAAAGCACAGATACGCAGTATTTT. It translates to CATSDASGQSTDTQYF.

This clonotype was counted only a few times. V usage is TRBV12-3 or TRBV12-4 and J usage is TRBJ1-2; tentatively, D is TRBD1 (5 bases). This CDR3 has 14 amino acids. Trimming shortened V by 6 bases and J by 4 bases, and 15 bases separated the two germline ends. The CDR3 DNA reads TGTGCCAGCAGCCCCCGGGACGTAATCTATGGCTACACCTTC. Translated, it gives CASSPRDVIYGYTF.

This clonotype was counted only a few times. This rearrangement joins TRBV20-1 to TRBJ2-1; maybe TRBD2 (6 bases). The V gene's germline CDR1 is DFQATT and CDR2 SNEGSKA (reference sequence). CDR3 size: 13 residues. As DNA, the CDR3 is TGCAGACCGGGAGCAACAAAACTTAATGAGCAGTTCTTC. Translating it yields CRPGATKLNEQFF.

This clonotype came up a few times. The J gene is TRBJ2-1, the V gene TRBV28; possibly TRBD2 for D (7 bases). Trimming took off 3 bases at V and 7 bases at J, with 13 bases between the two ends. CDR1 MDHEN and CDR2 SYDVKM come from the germline V gene. This CDR3 contains 14 residues. CDR3 loop: CASSFAGALNEQFF. The CDR3 DNA reads TGTGCCAGCAGTTTTGCGGGGGCCCTAAATGAGCAGTTCTTC.

There are a few counts of this clonotype. The V and J genes are TRBV7-9 and TRBJ2-3, with 8 bases identical to TRBD2. Germline assignment: CDR1 SEHNR and CDR2 FQNEAQ (reference sequence). V gave up 3 bases and J gave up 5 bases; unmatched junction bases: 4. The CDR3 totals 14 residues. The CDR3 region is CASSFGGAVDTQYF. CDR3 sequence (DNA): TGTGCCAGCAGCTTCGGGGGGGCTGTAGATACGCAGTATTTT.

The rearrangement links TRBV23-1 to TRBJ1-4; D unresolved. TRBV23-1 is known as an ORF, though its function is uncertain. The CDR3 spans 15 residues. Deletions cut 0 bases from V and 8 bases from J, with 13 bases between. CDR3 residues: CASSQSTVTWEKLFF. The CDR3 DNA reads TGCGCCAGCAGTCAATCCACGGTGACGTGGGAAAAACTGTTTTTT.

The rearrangement uses TRBV20-1 and TRBJ1-2; 7 bases map to TRBD1. Germline V gene lookup returns CDR1 DFQATT and CDR2 SNEGSKA (reference sequence). V was clipped by 0 bases and J by 8 bases; unmatched bases: 6. The CDR3 runs 13 residues. The CDR3: CSARDRTGQGYTF. CDR3 nucleotide sequence: TGCAGTGCTAGAGATCGGACAGGACAGGGCTACACCTTC.

The rearrangement joins TRBV5-4 to TRBJ1-1; D not certain. Germline CDR1 and CDR2: SGHNT and YYREEE (reference sequence). CDR3 size: 15 residues. Trimming took off 1 base at V and 0 bases at J, with 10 bases between the two ends. CDR3 in DNA: TGTGCCAGCAGCTTGCCCGGGGTAATGAACACTGAAGCTTTCTTT. It is translated as CASSLPGVMNTEAFF.

The V gene is TRBV28, the J gene TRBJ2-2; TRBD1 might be the D (6 bases). CDR3 length: 15 amino acids. Per the germline V gene, CDR1 is MDHEN and CDR2 is SYDVKM. Trimming left V 4 bases short and J 4 bases short, with 13 bases between. The CDR3 DNA follows: TGTGCCAGCAGTTACCCAGGCAGGGGCACCGGGGAGCTGTTTTTT. Translated, it gives CASSYPGRGTGELFF.

This chain uses TRBV6-8 with TRBJ1-2; 7 nucleotides agree with TRBD1. CDR1 and CDR2 from the germline V gene are MNHGY and SAAAGT. J was trimmed by 7 bases and V by 5 bases; bases with no gene match: 10. The CDR3 runs 14 residues. The CDR3 protein is CASSRIPDRVGYTF. In DNA, the CDR3 is TGTGCCAGCAGTCGAATTCCCGACAGGGTTGGCTACACCTTC.

The CDR3 DNA is TGTGCCAGCAGCCTCGTCCGAACAGGGGGCGAGCCGGAAGCTTTCTTT. Translation: CASSLVRTGGEPEAFF. This chain joins TRBV11-3 and TRBJ1-1; 9 bases align to TRBD1. V dropped 5 bases and J dropped 8; count of bases not matched to a gene: 15. The CDR3 consists of 16 residues. CDR1 SGHNT and CDR2 YENEEA come from the germline V gene. The full variable domain, rest sourced from reference TRBV11-3 and TRBJ1-1, is EAGVVQSPRYKIIEKKQPVAFWCNPISGHNTLYWYLQNLGQGPELLIRYENEEAVDDSQLPKDRFSAERLKGVDSTLKIQPAELGDSAVYLCASSLVRTGGEPEAFFGQGTRLTVV.

This clonotype was counted between two and nine times. This chain connects TRBV6-2 or TRBV6-3 to TRBJ2-1; D not resolved. The CDR3 loop spans 14 amino acids. The V and J ends lost 7 bases and 8 bases respectively, with 18 bases between them. Germline lookup yields CDR1 MNHEY and CDR2 SVGEGT. The CDR3 DNA is TGTGCCAGCAACCCTCAGACGGGCGGAGATGAGCAGTTCTTC. Translated, it gives CASNPQTGGDEQFF.

This clonotype was detected a few times. The chain is built from TRBV7-2 and TRBJ1-6; 7 nucleotides line up with TRBD1. There are 16 residues in the CDR3. Germline CDR1 is SGHTA and CDR2 is FQGNSA. V trimming: 3 bases; J trimming: 7 bases; junction bases outside the gene matches: 9. Here the CDR3 reads CASSLGGAGGNSPLHF. Written as DNA, the CDR3 is TGTGCCAGCAGCTTGGGGGGGGCAGGGGGAAATTCACCCCTCCACTTT. Drawing the rest from reference TRBV7-2 and TRBJ1-6, the complete variable domain is GAGVSQSPSNKVTEKGKDVELRCDPISGHTALYWYRQSLGQGLEFLIYFQGNSAPDKSGLPSDRFSAERTGGSVSTLTIQRTQQEDSAVYLCASSLGGAGGNSPLHFGNGTRLTVT.